This T cell receptor (beta chain) was documented in a study of blood T cell repertoires in COVID-19. The CDR3 has 15 amino acids. Germline assignment: CDR1 LNHDA and CDR2 SQIVND (reference sequence). The V end lost 2 bases, the J end lost 5 bases, and 15 bases lay between the germline ends. Here immunoSEQ multiplex PCR was the method, and the copy in TCRdb shows in-frame clones only, minus some. The sample lists approximately 140,000 clones; about nine tenths were seen once. This rearrangement joins TRBV19 to TRBJ1-1; maybe TRBD1 (5 bases). The clonotype was recovered from a man aged 50-60 years with active or convalescent COVID-19. Material for sequencing was peripheral blood. This CDR3 is CASSIFSGSRTEAFF. CDR3 in DNA: TGTGCCAGTAGTATATTTTCAGGGTCGAGGACTGAAGCTTTCTTT.